This record looks at one TCR beta chain sequence and its context. As yet, its antigen is unknown. The sample originates from a study of blood T cells in healthy people across ages. Study conclusions and caveats: Strongly correlated with naive T cell percentage was TCR beta diversity.

For the second PCR, which ran for about 6 to 11 cycles, a sample-barcoded 5' primer and a J-beta primer mix were used. From the 5' RACE reads, TCRdb called clonotypes with MiXCR, one entry per CDR3 protein. The table records about 830,000 distinct CDR3 sequences, about 59% of them present only once. The CDR3 loop spans 16 amino acids. Germline V gene sequence: CDR1 LGHNA, CDR2 YSLEER. With 1 base removed from V and 1 base from J, the gap between germline ends came to 13 bases. The sample comprised blood. The rearrangement links TRBV4-3 to TRBJ2-5; D remains ambiguous. This receptor was obtained from a man aged 30 to 45 in good health. Written as DNA, the CDR3 is TGCGCCAGCAGCCAAGGCCTGCCCCCGGCCCAAGAGACCCAGTACTTC. This encodes CASSQGLPPAQETQYF.